A selection of T cell receptor beta chains follows, all from one sample in a study of shared clonotypes between healthy human individuals. Measured with immunoSEQ multiplex PCR; TCRdb has only the in-frame clones, and not every one. The data show about 2.2 million clones, 85% to 95% seen once. Sequenced material: naive CD8+ T cells from PBMCs. These receptors were taken from a man aged 18 to 30 in good health. Some clones in this sample may be carry-over from other donors' samples. Each CDR3 is given with its conserved first and last residue. A D gene is named only where the DNA matches it firmly. Rows may omit the clone size; those that give it use once, few, many or a size class.

D gene,V gene,J gene,clone size,CDR3 protein,CDR3 DNA
NA,TRBV27,TRBJ2-7,NA,CASSLTLTYEQYF,TGTGCCAGCAGCCTGACTCTTACCTACGAGCAGTACTTC
TRBD1,TRBV4-1,TRBJ1-1,NA,CASSAPGTGEGAFF,TGCGCCAGCAGCGCCCCCGGGACAGGGGAAGGAGCTTTCTTT
NA,TRBV19,TRBJ2-1,NA,CASSRLPYNEQFF,TGTGCCAGTAGTCGACTCCCCTACAATGAGCAGTTCTTC
NA,TRBV7-9,TRBJ1-2,NA,CASSQNGIYSNYGYTF,TGTGCCAGCAGCCAAAACGGCATTTACTCTAACTATGGCTACACCTTC
TRBD2,TRBV9,TRBJ2-3,once,CASSVGGGYTDTQYF,TGTGCCAGCAGCGTAGGCGGGGGATACACAGATACGCAGTATTTT
TRBD2,TRBV4-1,TRBJ2-1,NA,CASSPHRLAGGSSYNEQFF,TGCGCCAGCAGCCCCCACCGGCTAGCGGGAGGGAGCTCCTACAATGAGCAGTTCTTC
NA,TRBV28,TRBJ2-5,NA,CASSLWVLLGGQETQYF,TGTGCCAGCAGTTTATGGGTTCTCCTAGGGGGCCAAGAGACCCAGTACTTC
NA,TRBV6-6,TRBJ1-5,NA,CASSYAGTPYQPQHF,TGTGCCAGCAGTTACGCAGGGACTCCTTATCAGCCCCAGCATTTT
TRBD1,TRBV27,TRBJ2-1,once,CASSLDRGGNEQFF,TGTGCCAGCAGTTTGGACAGGGGGGGCAATGAGCAGTTCTTC
NA,TRBV21-1,TRBJ2-5,NA,CARAGQGKTQYF,TGTGCCAGGGCGGGGCAGGGAAAGACCCAGTACTTC
NA,TRBV19,TRBJ2-3,NA,CASSMRGTDTQYF,TGTGCCAGTAGTATGAGGGGCACAGATACGCAGTATTTT